The 23 T cell receptor beta chains below all came from one sample that was sequenced in a study of blood T cells in healthy people across ages. PCR was performed a second time for roughly 6 to 12 cycles using a sample-barcoded 5' primer and a J-beta primer mix. TCRdb processed the 5' RACE reads anew with MiXCR; each CDR3 protein has one entry. Among 600,000 or so distinct CDR3 sequences listed, under 25% were seen once. The sequencing input was blood. Receptor source: a man in his 70s in good health.

This clonotype was detected only a few times. This may stem from a read error, because a much larger clone lies one nucleotide away. The J gene is TRBJ2-7, the V gene TRBV4-3, with TRBD2 matching over 7 bases. Germline V gene data show CDR1 as LGHNA and CDR2 as YSLEER. The CDR3 loop spans 15 amino acids. The CDR3, as DNA: TGCGCCAGCAGCCTCAATTGGCGGGAGAACTACGAGCAGTGCTTC. This encodes CASSLNWRENYEQCF.

This clonotype was found a few times. The J gene is TRBJ2-5, the V gene TRBV6-1; D is perhaps TRBD2 (5 bases). This CDR3 spans 15 amino acids. CDR1 and CDR2 (germline): MNHNS, SASEGT. Trimming stripped 0 bases from V and 1 base from J, with 9 bases between. The CDR3 loop reads CASSEAGAPQETQYF. The CDR3 DNA sequence: TGTGCCAGCAGTGAAGCGGGAGCCCCCCAAGAGACCCAGTACTTC.

V is TRBV9 and J is TRBJ1-2, with D hard to call. The CDR3 contains 17 residues. CDR1 and CDR2 (germline): SGDLS, YYNGEE. V lost 4 bases to trimming and J lost 2 bases, with 21 bases between them. DNA for the CDR3: TGTGCCAGCAGCCTCCTCCTAAGTCCCGGGAGGAACTATGGCTACACCTTC. It is translated as CASSLLLSPGRNYGYTF.

This clonotype was seen a few times. A read error may account for a junction end that differs from germline. This chain uses TRBV7-7 with TRBJ1-4; TRBD1 matches 8 bases. CDR3 length equals 17 residues. Germline-derived CDR1 and CDR2 are SSHAT and FNYEAQ (reference sequence). CDR3 amino acids: CAGSPGRGQGRGEKLVF. The DNA for the CDR3 is TGTGCTGGCAGCCCCGGCAGGGGGCAAGGTCGAGGTGAAAAACTGGTTTTT. Filled out from reference TRBV7-7 and TRBJ1-4, the complete variable domain reads GAGVSQSPRYKVTKRGQDVTLRCDPISSHATLYWYQQALGQGPEFLTYFNYEAQPDKSGLPSDRFSAERPEGSISTLTIQRTEQRDSAMYRCAGSPGRGQGRGEKLVFGSGTQLSVL.

The chain recombines TRBV5-6 with TRBJ2-7, with D perhaps TRBD1 or TRBD2 (5 bases each). Trimming removed 4 bases from V and 3 bases from J, with 17 bases in between. Looked up from germline, CDR1 is SGHDT and CDR2 is YYEEEE. The CDR3 extends over 15 amino acids. CDR3 sequence: CASSPIRGSLYEQYF. The CDR3 DNA sequence: TGTGCCAGCAGCCCGATACGGGGCAGCCTCTACGAGCAGTACTTC.

This chain uses TRBV29-1 with TRBJ2-5; 13 nucleotides match TRBD2. The DNA end lines up better with TRBJ2-1; the J call may be wrong. Germline loops: CDR1 SQVTM, CDR2 ANQGSEA. CDR3 length equals 17 residues. The CDR3 bases are TGCAGCGTTGATGGTTTGACTAGCGGGAGGAGCTACAATGAGCAGTTCTTC. The encoded protein is CSVDGLTSGRSYNEQFF.

This clonotype was counted between two and nine times. The chain links TRBV3-1 to TRBJ1-2, with unresolved D. This CDR3 region has 13 residues. V dropped 5 bases and J dropped 0 bases, with 7 bases sitting between them. CDR1 LGHDT and CDR2 YNNKEL come from the germline V gene (reference sequence). The CDR3 nucleotides read TGTGCCAGCAGCACCGGGTCTAACTATGGCTACACCTTC. As protein: CASSTGSNYGYTF.

The chain employs TRBV3-1 and TRBJ2-5; TRBD2 aligns across 8 bases. Gene TRBJ2-7 matches the end of the DNA better, so the J call may be wrong. Germline V gives CDR1 LGHDT, CDR2 YNNKEL (reference sequence). This CDR3 spans 14 amino acids. The CDR3 DNA reads as TGTGCCAGCAGCAAACTAGCGGAAGCAGGCGAGCAGTACTTC. This translates into CASSKLAEAGEQYF.

The chain couples TRBV3-1 to TRBJ1-6; perhaps TRBD1 as D (6 bases). Trimming removed 3 bases at V and 4 bases at J, with 13 bases between. The CDR3 runs 16 residues. Germline assignment: CDR1 LGHDT and CDR2 YNNKEL (reference sequence). The CDR3 sequence: CASSQEQGQYNSPLHF. The CDR3 DNA reads as TGTGCCAGCAGCCAGGAACAGGGCCAATATAATTCACCCCTCCACTTT.

This clonotype was detected ten times or more. V is TRBV28 and J is TRBJ1-2; D perhaps matches TRBD1 (5 bases). Germline lookup yields CDR1 MDHEN and CDR2 SYDVKM. Trimming cost V 6 bases and J 4 bases, with 9 bases left between them. The CDR3 spans 12 residues. The CDR3 DNA follows: TGTGCCAGCAGCTTAGGGACCTATGGCTACACCTTC. Protein: CASSLGTYGYTF.

J is TRBJ2-5 and V is TRBV21-1; the listed D gene, TRBD1, was not tested against the DNA. TRBV21-1 is a recognized pseudogene. The CDR3 totals 14 residues. DNA for the CDR3: TGTGCCAGCACCTTAGGGACAGTCCAAGAGACCCAGTACTTC. Its protein product is CASTLGTVQETQYF.

This clonotype was detected only a few times. The chain combines TRBV4-3 with TRBJ2-1; 7 bases are shared with TRBD1. The CDR3 extends over 16 amino acids. Germline V gives CDR1 LGHNA, CDR2 YSLEER. V shed 0 bases and J 4 bases; nucleotides not matched to a gene: 6. CDR3 sequence reads: CASSQDQTGSYNEQFF. The CDR3 nucleotides read TGCGCCAGCAGCCAAGATCAGACAGGGAGTTACAATGAGCAGTTCTTC.

The chain has TRBV20-1 and TRBJ2-7; D call uncertain. CDR1 is DFQATT and CDR2 is SNEGSKA in the germline V gene (reference sequence). V was pared by 7 bases and J by 3 bases, with 10 bases between. The CDR3 length is 11 residues. The CDR3: CSGLAGYEQYF. The CDR3 coding sequence is TGCAGTGGCTTAGCTGGCTACGAGCAGTACTTC.

This clonotype was recorded at least ten times. The gene calls are TRBV7-3 and TRBJ2-5; D uncertain. The CDR3 contains 14 residues. From germline, CDR1 is SGHTA and CDR2 FQGTGA. V gave up 1 base and J gave up 2 bases, with 8 bases separating them. CDR3 in amino acids: CASSLMGKQETQYF. The CDR3 nucleotides are TGTGCCAGCAGCTTAATGGGGAAACAAGAGACCCAGTACTTC.

V and J are TRBV6-5 and TRBJ2-3; 10 nucleotides match TRBD2. The CDR3 totals 17 residues. Losses at the gene ends were 0 bases for V and 2 bases for J; bases not matched to a gene: 5. Germline assignment: CDR1 MNHEY and CDR2 SVGAGI. The CDR3 protein is CASSYSSSGSNTDTQYF. CDR3 bases: TGTGCCAGCAGTTACTCATCTAGCGGGAGTAACACAGATACGCAGTATTTT.

The genes are TRBV7-3 and TRBJ1-4, with 8 bases lining up with TRBD1. CDR1 and CDR2 (germline): SGHTA, FQGTGA. With V trimmed by 5 bases and J by 0 bases, 11 bases remained unmatched. The CDR3 totals 18 residues. CDR3 loop: CASSRRMTGATTNEKLFF. The DNA of the CDR3 is TGTGCCAGCAGCCGACGTATGACAGGGGCTACAACTAATGAAAAACTGTTTTTT.

Worth noting for this clonotype: The junction and the germline gene differ at one end; a read error may be behind it. The chain uses TRBV7-2 and TRBJ1-4; D perhaps matches TRBD1 (6 bases). Per germline, CDR1 SGHTA and CDR2 FQGNSA. This CDR3 has 16 residues. The CDR3: CAGSPGGASTNEKLFF. The CDR3 DNA is TGTGCCGGCAGCCCCGGGGGGGCCTCAACTAATGAAAAACTGTTTTTT. The full variable domain, in which reference TRBV7-2 and TRBJ1-4 provide the parts outside the CDR3, is GAGVSQSPSNKVTEKGKDVELRCDPISGHTALYWYRQSLGQGLEFLIYFQGNSAPDKSGLPSDRFSAERTGGSVSTLTIQRTQQEDSAVYLCAGSPGGASTNEKLFFGSGTQLSVL.

The gene calls are TRBV12-3 or TRBV12-4 and TRBJ2-5; D is uncertain. The J call may be incorrect, as the DNA end agrees better with TRBJ2-1. The CDR3 covers 12 residues. The CDR3 reads CASSGGRYEQFF. DNA of the CDR3: TGTGCCAGCAGCGGCGGAAGGTACGAGCAGTTCTTC.

This clonotype was detected a few times. V usage is TRBV7-9 and J usage is TRBJ2-2; D unclear. The V gene lost 3 bases and the J gene lost 3 bases, with 8 bases spanning the gap. The CDR3 runs to 14 residues. Germline values: CDR1 SEHNR, CDR2 FQNEAQ (reference sequence). The CDR3 sequence is CASSLIAYTGELFF. CDR3 in DNA: TGTGCCAGCAGCTTGATCGCCTACACCGGGGAGCTGTTTTTT.

This clonotype was seen a few times. This rearrangement joins TRBV7-9 to TRBJ2-7, with a weak D call TRBD2 (5 bases). Trimming cost V 3 bases and J 7 bases, with 13 bases left between them. CDR1 is SEHNR, CDR2 FQNEAQ, per germline (reference sequence). The CDR3 is 13 residues long. The CDR3 is CASSFGVRAEQYF. The CDR3 DNA sequence: TGTGCCAGCAGCTTCGGGGTACGGGCAGAGCAGTACTTC.

As concerns this clonotype: No conserved phenylalanine or tryptophan ends this CDR3, so it is likely a read error. The chain joins TRBV18 to TRBJ2-1; 7 bases match TRBD2. Germline CDR1 and CDR2: KGHSH and LQKENI. J lost 6 bases, V lost 2 bases, and 1 base had no gene match. The CDR3 has 13 amino acids. CDR3 bases: TGTGCCAGCTCACCAGGGACTACCAATGAGCAGTTCCTC. Encoded protein: CASSPGTTNEQFL.

This clonotype has just a few counts. The chain couples TRBV6-2 or TRBV6-3 to TRBJ2-3; tentatively, D is TRBD1 (6 bases). Germline V gene data show CDR1 as MNHEY and CDR2 as SVGEGT. The CDR3 spans 15 residues. V lost 4 bases, J lost 2 bases, and 13 bases lay in between. The CDR3 DNA sequence: TGTGCCAGCAGTTCGGACAGATACTACACAGATACGCAGTATTTT. Translating gives CASSSDRYYTDTQYF.

This clonotype was detected only a few times. The chain has TRBV9 and TRBJ2-7; D call uncertain. Trimming took off 2 bases at V and 0 bases at J, with 9 bases between the two ends. Germline CDR1 and CDR2: SGDLS and YYNGEE. This CDR3 contains 14 residues. The CDR3 here is CASSVTGSSYEQYF. The CDR3 region has the DNA TGTGCCAGCAGCGTCACGGGTAGCTCCTACGAGCAGTACTTC.